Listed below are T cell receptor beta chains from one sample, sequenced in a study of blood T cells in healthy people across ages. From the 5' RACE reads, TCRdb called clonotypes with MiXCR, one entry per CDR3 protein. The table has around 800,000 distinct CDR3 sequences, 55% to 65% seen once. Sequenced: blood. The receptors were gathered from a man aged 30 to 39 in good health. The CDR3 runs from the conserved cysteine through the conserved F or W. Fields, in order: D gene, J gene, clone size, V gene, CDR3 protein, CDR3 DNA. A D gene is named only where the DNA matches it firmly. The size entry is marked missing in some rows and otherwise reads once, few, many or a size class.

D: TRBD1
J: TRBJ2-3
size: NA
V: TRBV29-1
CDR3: CSVGQGAGDTQYF
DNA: TGCAGCGTTGGCCAGGGGGCAGGAGATACGCAGTATTTT

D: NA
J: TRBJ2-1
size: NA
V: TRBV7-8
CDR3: CASSLEDFSYNGQFF
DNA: TGTGCCAGCAGCTTAGAGGACTTCTCTTACAATGGGCAGTTCTTC

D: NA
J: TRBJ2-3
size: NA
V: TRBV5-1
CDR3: CASSLGVRNTDTQYF
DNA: TGCGCCAGCAGCTTGGGAGTTAGGAACACAGATACGCAGTATTTT

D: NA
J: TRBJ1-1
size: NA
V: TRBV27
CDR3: CASTLLGGNTEAFF
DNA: TGTGCCAGCACCCTACTAGGGGGAAACACTGAAGCTTTCTTT

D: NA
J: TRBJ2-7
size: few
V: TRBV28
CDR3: CASSFLRDAQPPSYEQYF
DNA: TGTGCCAGCAGTTTCCTCCGGGACGCGCAACCGCCCTCCTACGAGCAGTACTTC

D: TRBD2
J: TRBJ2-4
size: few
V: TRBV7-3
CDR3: CASSPNAGGLDIQYF
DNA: TGTGCCAGCAGCCCGAATGCGGGGGGCCTTGACATTCAGTACTTC

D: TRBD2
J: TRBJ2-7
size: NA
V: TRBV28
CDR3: CASMTSGGSYEQYF
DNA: TGTGCCAGCATGACCAGCGGGGGATCCTACGAGCAGTACTTC

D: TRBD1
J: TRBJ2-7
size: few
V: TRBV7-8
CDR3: CASSLKGQSSYEQYF
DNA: TGTGCCAGCAGCCTAAAGGGACAGAGCTCCTACGAGCAGTACTTC

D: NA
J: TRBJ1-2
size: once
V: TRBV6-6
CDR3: CASSGEEYGYTF
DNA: TGTGCCAGCAGTGGGGAGGAGTACGGCTACACCTTC

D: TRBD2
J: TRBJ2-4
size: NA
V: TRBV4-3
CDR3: CASSQDREGWNEQYF
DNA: TGCGCCAGCAGCCAAGATCGGGAGGGTTGGAATGAGCAGTACTTC

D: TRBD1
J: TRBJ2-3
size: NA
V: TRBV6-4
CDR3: CASSGQKKGDRTGSTDTQYF
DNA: TGTGCCAGCAGTGGCCAAAAAAAAGGGGACAGGACAGGGAGCACAGATACGCAGTATTTT

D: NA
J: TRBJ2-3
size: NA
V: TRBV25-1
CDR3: CASSEWSGSDTQYF
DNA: TGTGCCAGCAGTGAATGGAGCGGTTCAGATACGCAGTATTTT

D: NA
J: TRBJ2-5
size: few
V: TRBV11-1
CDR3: CASTLPGETQYF
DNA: TGTGCCAGCACCCTCCCTGGAGAGACCCAGTACTTC

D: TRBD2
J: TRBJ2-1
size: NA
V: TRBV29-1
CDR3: CSFQSGGAGEQFF
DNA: TGCAGCTTTCAGAGCGGGGGGGCGGGTGAGCAGTTCTTC

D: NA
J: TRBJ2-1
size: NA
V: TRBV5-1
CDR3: CASSLDGGADYNEQFF
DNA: TGCGCCAGCAGCTTGGATGGGGGAGCCGACTACAATGAGCAGTTCTTC

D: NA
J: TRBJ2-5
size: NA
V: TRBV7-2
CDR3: CASSSRAKRGETQYF
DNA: TGTGCCAGCAGCTCCCGGGCCAAGAGGGGAGAGACCCAGTACTTC

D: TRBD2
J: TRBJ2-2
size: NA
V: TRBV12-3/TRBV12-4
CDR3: CASRTGLANTGELFF
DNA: TGTGCCAGCAGGACGGGACTAGCCAACACCGGGGAGCTGTTTTTT

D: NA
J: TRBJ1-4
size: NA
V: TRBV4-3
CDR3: CASSQDRGGGNEKLFF
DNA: TGCGCCAGCAGCCAAGATCGTGGGGGGGGTAATGAAAAACTGTTTTTT

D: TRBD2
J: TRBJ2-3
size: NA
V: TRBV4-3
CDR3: CASSQDPASGGAQVHTQYF
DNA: TGCGCCAGCAGCCAAGATCCAGCTAGCGGGGGGGCCCAAGTTCATACGCAGTATTTT

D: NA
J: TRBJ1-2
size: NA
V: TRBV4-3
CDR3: CASSQRNNGYTF
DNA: TGCGCCAGCAGCCAGAGGAACAATGGCTACACCTTC

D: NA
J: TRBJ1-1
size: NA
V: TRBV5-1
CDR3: CASSQDILNTEAFF
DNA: TGCGCCAGCAGCCAGGACATCCTGAACACTGAAGCTTTCTTT

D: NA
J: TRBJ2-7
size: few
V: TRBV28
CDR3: CASSALPTYEQYF
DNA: TGTGCCAGCAGTGCCTTACCTACCTACGAGCAGTACTTC